This T cell receptor beta chain stems from a study of shared clonotypes between healthy human individuals. Study in general: Ranging from 18 to 49 in age, donors were two women and three men. General observations from the study: Generally, naive subsets (rather than memory subsets) showed larger estimated richness.

Assay execution proceeded at the deep level. Genomic DNA of each subset was evenly split across several immunoSEQ plates. Sequencing was performed with immunoSEQ multiplex PCR; in TCRdb, only in-frame clones are kept and a portion is missing. The sample contains nearly 2 million clones, roughly 94% of which appear only once. Positively selected for CCR7, the CD45RO-negative cells used as naive CD8 cells excluded terminally differentiated effector memory CD45RA+ cells. With regard to this clone: Its specificity is not known.

After removal of 3 bases from V and 4 bases from J, the junction contained 6 bases not matched to a gene. The CDR3 runs to 14 residues. Germline V CDR1 and CDR2: SGHAT, FQNNGV. Sample: naive CD8+ T cells sorted from blood. This receptor was obtained from a man aged 18-30 years in good health. The gene calls are TRBV11-2 and TRBJ2-7, with TRBD1 identical over 7 bases. CDR3 residues: CASSFSQGLYEQYF. The CDR3 DNA reads TGTGCCAGCAGCTTTTCACAGGGGCTATACGAGCAGTACTTC.